This TCR beta chain was identified in a study of blood T cell repertoires in COVID-19 (dated by TCRdb to the early 2020s). For the study in its entirety: For ImmuneRACE Cohort 3, a participant was defined as recovered based on two consecutive negative NP/OP PCR tests, clearance by a healthcare professional, or resolution of symptoms. Deeply sampled blood TCRbeta repertoires from subjects exposed to, actively infected with, or recovered from COVID-19 were included in the dataset. A freely available public database, intended as a resource for researchers studying the immune response to SARS-CoV-2, is where the repertoires were released. HLA class I and class II types, where available, came from metadata supplied by the sample provider rather than from assay-based typing. The samples were drawn from two sources: the first 160 participants of the ongoing ImmuneRACE study, and 1,000 to 1,500 subjects contributed by 6 global collaborators. The material from the prospective study consisted of cDNA or gDNA derived from T cells, B-cell-depleted T cells, or PBMCs. Samples covering the acute and convalescent phases of COVID-19 were provided by collaborators in the United States, Italy and Spain. A de-identified subject ID, COVID-19 status, age in years and sex were almost always included in the sample metadata. Results the study describes overall, beyond this receptor: The amount of clinical and demographic metadata varied by source and participant and was provided uncurated.

The immunoSEQ Assay, a bias-controlled multiplex PCR, was used to amplify TCRbeta CDR3 regions from genomic DNA. Concerning the study's data processing: Nucleated cell counts per sample were estimated from amplification of reference gene primers within the assay. To quantify the absolute abundance of each unique TCRbeta CDR3 rearrangement, sequence reads were collapsed and filtered. For each sample, productive Simpson clonality was calculated by taking the square root of Simpson's diversity index across productive rearrangements. TCRdb stores this immuneACCESS table with in-frame sequences only. Part of the clones is absent; in the studies checked, under half of the shortfall reflects unresolved V genes, and no reason is known for the rest. The DNA gave D and trimming, while V, J and clone size come from that table. The sample table records under 150,000 clones; over 75% of these occur just once. The biggest ten clones account for 3.9% of the sample.

Enrolling through a virtual design, the prospective study's participants ranged in age from roughly 18 to 95 years and lived across around 25 United States geographic areas. In the prospective study, cohorts were assigned on the basis of participant-reported clinical history obtained from a screening survey and a study questionnaire. In the prospective study, whole blood, serum and a nasopharyngeal or oropharyngeal swab were collected from each participant by mobile phlebotomists. Additional blood draws and questionnaires over an approximately 2-month period could optionally be provided by prospective study participants. Blood samples from the prospective study were shipped frozen or at room temperature prior to DNA extraction. From the cysteine through the phenylalanine, the CDR3 covers 15 amino acids. The retained sequence is limited to the CDR3, 45 bases, with the frame set at the first base. V lost 0 bases and J lost 6 bases; the stretch between them is 16 bases long. CDR1 SGHRS and CDR2 YFSETQ are derived from the germline V gene.

On this clone: No cognate antigen has been identified for it. No much larger clonotype is one base removed from it; base qualities were not supplied.

This sequence uses TRBV5-1 and TRBJ2-7; TRBD2 could be the D gene, as 5 bases match. Sequenced material: PBMCs or T cells enriched from blood (not recorded which). The source of this sequence is a man between 50 and 59 years old in a cohort exposed to, infected with or recovered from COVID-19 (not recorded which). The DNA sequence is TGCGCCAGCAGCTTGGATGGGAGTACGGCGGGCGAGCAGTACTTC. Translated, it reads CASSLDGSTAGEQYF.